The clone carrying this T cell receptor (beta chain) came up a few times. What it recognizes is unknown. The sample comes from a study of identical twins. Findings and limits, study-wide: The study drew conclusions from cross-sectional statistical analysis, not from following the same donors. Excess twin sharing in beta out-of-frame sequences was weaker.

The germline V and J ends were trimmed by 6 bases and 4 bases, with 12 bases remaining between them. Looked up from germline, CDR1 is MNHEY and CDR2 is SMNVEV (reference sequence). This CDR3 has 14 amino acids. cDNA molecules carried unique molecular identifiers, and template switching added a universal primer site. In TCRdb, the 5' RACE reads were re-called with MiXCR into one record per CDR3 protein. The sample gives 570,000 or so distinct CDR3 sequences, 9% to 10% of which show up once; roughly 3% is in the top ten. This sample also belongs to another study, concerning yellow fever vaccine responses in identical twins. That work adds: The T cell response to vaccination in identical twins was reportedly partly convergent and partly personalized.

The material sequenced was PBMCs. This chain connects TRBV27 to TRBJ1-4, with TRBD1 as a possible D gene (5 bases). The TCR sequence derives from a woman younger than 30 in good health. The CDR3 reads CASRTTVFNEKLFF. The CDR3 region has the DNA TGTGCCAGCAGGACGACAGTTTTTAATGAAAAACTGTTTTTT.